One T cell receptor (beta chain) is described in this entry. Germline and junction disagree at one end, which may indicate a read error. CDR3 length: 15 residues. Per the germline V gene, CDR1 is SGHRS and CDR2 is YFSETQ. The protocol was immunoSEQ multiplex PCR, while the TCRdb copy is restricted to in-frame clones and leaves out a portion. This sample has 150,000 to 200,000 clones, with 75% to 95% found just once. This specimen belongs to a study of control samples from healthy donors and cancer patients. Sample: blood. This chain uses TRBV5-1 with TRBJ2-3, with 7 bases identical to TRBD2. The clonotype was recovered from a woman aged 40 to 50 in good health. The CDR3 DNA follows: TGCGCCAGCAGCTTGGGGACGACTAGCACAAATACGCAGTATTTT. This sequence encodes CASSLGTTSTNTQYF.